This entry is about one T cell receptor (beta chain). At one end, the junction sequence differs from germline, possibly due to a read error. The data belong to a study of T cell changes during pregnancy in multiple sclerosis. Assay: immunoSEQ multiplex PCR; the TCRdb copy retains only in-frame clones and omits some. The table has over 90,000 clones, 91% seen once; the top ten hold approximately 0.99%. The CDR3 loop spans 15 amino acids. In germline, CDR1 is MNHEY, CDR2 SVGAGI. The gene calls are TRBV6-5 and TRBJ2-3, with 12 bases identical to TRBD1. Specimen: peripheral blood, collected before pregnancy. This sequence was found in a female donor with multiple sclerosis, enrolled in a pregnancy study. The chain's CDR3 is CASTYGTGGANTQYF. The DNA for the CDR3 is TGTGCCAGCACTTACGGGACAGGGGGCGCAAATACGCAGTATTTT.